These 22 T cell receptor beta chains were sequenced from one sample in a study of blood T cell repertoires in COVID-19. Data came from immunoSEQ multiplex PCR; TCRdb stores just in-frame clones and leaves some out. The table includes 370,000 or so clones, roughly four fifths detected once. Specimen: peripheral blood. All receptors derive from a human donor with acute or convalescent COVID-19. The donor label of this sample is uncertain.

J is TRBJ1-5 and V is TRBV3-1 (or the pseudogene TRBV3-2); 9 positions agree with TRBD1. Germline V gene sequence: CDR1 LGHDT, CDR2 YNNKEL (reference sequence). The CDR3 has 17 residues. V shed 6 bases, J shed 4 bases, and the junction held 13 bases outside the gene matches. The CDR3, as DNA: TGTGCCAGCAGTCCAGGGACAGGGACACGGAAAAATCAGCCCCAGCATTTT. Its translation: CASSPGTGTRKNQPQHF.

The rearrangement uses TRBV2 and TRBJ2-2; no clear D gene. Germline CDR1 and CDR2: SNHLY and FYNNEI. The CDR3 totals 15 residues. Trimming pared 7 bases from V and 4 bases from J, leaving 16 bases between. The CDR3, as DNA: TGTGCCAGCACGGAGACTGGCTCATCCACCGGGGAGCTGTTTTTT. Protein sequence: CASTETGSSTGELFF.

The chain combines TRBV2 with TRBJ1-2; no firm D call. The germline V and J ends were trimmed by 7 bases and 7 bases, with 13 bases remaining between them. The CDR3 contains 12 residues. Germline values: CDR1 SNHLY, CDR2 FYNNEI. CDR3 protein: CASTPSSPGYTF. CDR3 DNA: TGTGCCAGCACCCCCAGTAGCCCTGGCTACACCTTC.

This clone has a single count. The chain uses TRBV6-5 and TRBJ1-6; D is possibly TRBD1 (6 bases). V was shortened by 0 bases and J by 11 bases, with 14 bases between the two germline ends. This CDR3 is built from 15 residues. Germline V gene sequence: CDR1 MNHEY, CDR2 SVGAGI. CDR3: CASSYSEGESAPLHF. CDR3 coding DNA: TGTGCCAGCAGTTACTCAGAGGGGGAGAGTGCACCCCTCCACTTT.

V usage is TRBV7-2 and J usage is TRBJ2-2, with TRBD2 identical over 9 bases. Germline V CDR1 and CDR2: SGHTA, FQGNSA. J lost 7 bases, V lost 4 bases, and 10 bases had no gene match. This CDR3 spans 16 amino acids. This CDR3 is CASSSRAGGPYGELFF. The CDR3 bases are TGTGCCAGCAGCTCCCGCGCGGGAGGGCCATACGGGGAGCTGTTTTTT. Combining the CDR3 with reference TRBV7-2 and TRBJ2-2 gives the whole variable domain GAGVSQSPSNKVTEKGKDVELRCDPISGHTALYWYRQSLGQGLEFLIYFQGNSAPDKSGLPSDRFSAERTGGSVSTLTIQRTQQEDSAVYLCASSSRAGGPYGELFFGEGSRLTVL.

This clone showed up just a few times. The chain joins TRBV5-1 to TRBJ1-2, with D perhaps matching TRBD1 (6 bases). CDR1 and CDR2 from the germline V gene are SGHRS and YFSETQ. The length of the CDR3 is 11 residues. Deletions cut 5 bases from V and 8 bases from J, with 10 bases between. The CDR3 bases are TGCGCCAGCAGTCAGGGGTACGGCTACACCTTC. It is translated as CASSQGYGYTF.

This sequence joins TRBV30 and TRBJ2-7, with 7 nucleotides matching TRBD2. The length of the CDR3 is 13 residues. V dropped 4 bases and J dropped 1; count of bases not matched to a gene: 4. Germline-derived CDR1 and CDR2 are GTSNPN and SVGIG (reference sequence). CDR3: CAWTKRGSYEQYF. The CDR3 bases are TGTGCCTGGACCAAGCGGGGATCCTACGAGCAGTACTTC.

The chain combines TRBV24-1 with TRBJ2-7, with 7 bases fitting TRBD1. Germline values: CDR1 KGHDR, CDR2 SFDVKD. The CDR3 has 14 amino acids. The V and J ends lost 4 bases and 2 bases, in that order; junction bases with no gene match: 4. CDR3 in DNA: TGTGCCACCAGTGAGTGGGACAGACCCTACGAGCAGTACTTC. This sequence encodes CATSEWDRPYEQYF.

V and J are TRBV19 and TRBJ2-1; 13 bases align to TRBD2. V dropped 8 bases and J dropped 4; count of bases not matched to a gene: 14. CDR3 length equals 18 residues. Germline lookup yields CDR1 LNHDA and CDR2 SQIVND (reference sequence). The CDR3 DNA follows: TGTGCCAGTTCCCACTTGGGACTAGCGGGGCGAGGTTACAATGAGCAGTTCTTC. Its protein product is CASSHLGLAGRGYNEQFF.

CDR3 sequence reads: CASSPQARPSSGNTIYF. CDR3 in DNA: TGTGCCAGCTCACCACAAGCGAGACCGAGCTCTGGAAACACCATATATTTT. The chain joins TRBV18 to TRBJ1-3, with D unclear. This CDR3 region has 17 residues. V was cut by 1 base and J by 0 bases, with 13 bases left in between. Germline V gene lookup returns CDR1 KGHSH and CDR2 LQKENI.

The rearrangement links TRBV2 to TRBJ2-1; 8 nucleotides align to TRBD1. Germline-derived CDR1 and CDR2 are SNHLY and FYNNEI. Unmatched junction bases numbered 4, after V lost 6 bases and J lost 0 bases. The CDR3 has 15 residues. In DNA, the CDR3 is TGTGCCAGCAGGGATACAGGGGGCTCCTACAATGAGCAGTTCTTC. It codes for CASRDTGGSYNEQFF.

This sequence joins TRBV2 and TRBJ1-2; 8 nucleotides align to TRBD1. V shed 5 bases and J 8 bases; nucleotides not matched to a gene: 13. The CDR3 extends over 15 amino acids. Germline V lookup: CDR1 SNHLY, CDR2 FYNNEI. The CDR3 is CASSRTGGQGVGYTF. CDR3 DNA sequence: TGTGCCAGCAGTCGAACCGGTGGACAGGGAGTAGGCTACACCTTC.

The rearrangement joins TRBV7-9 to TRBJ1-5, with D possibly TRBD1 on 5 matching bases. CDR1 is SEHNR and CDR2 is FQNEAQ in the germline V gene (reference sequence). The CDR3 covers 15 residues. Trimming removed 1 base from V and 0 bases from J, with 7 bases in between. This CDR3 is CASSLGQLSNQPQHF. The CDR3 bases are TGTGCCAGCAGCTTAGGACAGCTTAGCAATCAGCCCCAGCATTTT. Drawing the rest from reference TRBV7-9 and TRBJ1-5, the complete variable domain is DTGVSQNPRHKITKRGQNVTFRCDPISEHNRLYWYRQTLGQGPEFLTYFQNEAQLEKSRLLSDRFSAERPKGSFSTLEIQRTEQGDSAMYLCASSLGQLSNQPQHFGDGTRLSIL.

CDR3 DNA sequence: TGTGCCAGCAGTTACTCGATCTCCACTAGTAGAGAGACCCAGTACTTC. Encoded protein: CASSYSISTSRETQYF. This chain links TRBV6-5 with TRBJ2-5, with D possibly matching TRBD2 (5 bases). The V end was cut by 0 bases, the J end by 4 bases, with 15 bases between. Germline V gene data show CDR1 as MNHEY and CDR2 as SVGAGI. The CDR3 loop spans 16 amino acids.

In DNA, the CDR3 is TGTGCCAGCAGCGCGATATCCGGGACAGGGAGACAGCCCCAGCATTTT. This encodes CASSAISGTGRQPQHF. This chain links TRBV7-9 with TRBJ1-5, with 9 bases lining up with TRBD1. The CDR3 runs to 16 residues. Germline CDR1 and CDR2: SEHNR and FQNEAQ (reference sequence). Trimming took 5 bases from V and 7 from J; bases not matched to a gene: 12.

This chain uses TRBV30 with TRBJ2-1, with a weak D call TRBD2 (6 bases). The CDR3 is made up of 15 amino acids. Deletions cut 1 base from V and 1 base from J, with 11 bases between. Per the germline V gene, CDR1 is GTSNPN and CDR2 is SVGIG (reference sequence). The CDR3 spells CAWSAPSVSYNEQFF. In nucleotides, the CDR3 is TGTGCCTGGAGTGCGCCTAGCGTGTCCTACAATGAGCAGTTCTTC.

As regards this clone: Within the sample, other DNA sequences also encode this same CDR3. The chain is built from TRBV9 and TRBJ1-2; no reliable D call. Germline V gene data show CDR1 as SGDLS and CDR2 as YYNGEE. The CDR3 loop spans 12 amino acids. V gave up 0 bases and J gave up 4 bases, with 4 bases separating them. CDR3 region: CASSVGSYGYTF. The CDR3 DNA is TGTGCCAGCAGCGTAGGGAGCTATGGCTACACCTTC.

The chain links TRBV21-1 to TRBJ2-7; the listed D gene, TRBD2, was not tested against the DNA. TRBV21-1 is a pseudogene. The CDR3 length is 17 residues. CDR3 DNA sequence: TGTGCCAGCACACAAACGGGAAGCGGGACATCTTCCCACGAGCAGTACTTC. Amino acid sequence: CASTQTGSGTSSHEQYF.

The sample holds one count of this clone. The chain uses TRBV2 and TRBJ1-2; no reliable D call. Trimming removed 5 bases at V and 5 bases at J, with 9 bases between. There are 12 residues in the CDR3. Germline lookup yields CDR1 SNHLY and CDR2 FYNNEI. CDR3 protein: CASSKAGYGYTF. DNA for the CDR3: TGTGCCAGCAGTAAGGCAGGATATGGCTACACCTTC.

This sequence joins TRBV2 and TRBJ1-5; D is undetermined. Trimming took off 8 bases at V and 3 bases at J, with 14 bases between the two ends. This CDR3 region has 14 residues. Germline CDR1 is SNHLY and CDR2 is FYNNEI. The CDR3 region has the DNA TGTGCCAGCTCACTTAAAGCTTACAATCAGCCCCAGCATTTT. This gives the protein CASSLKAYNQPQHF. Full variable domain (missing parts from reference TRBV2 and TRBJ1-5): EPEVTQTPSHQVTQMGQEVILRCVPISNHLYFYWYRQILGQKVEFLVSFYNNEISEKSEIFDDQFSVERPDGSNFTLKIRSTKLEDSAMYFCASSLKAYNQPQHFGDGTRLSIL.

This clone was recorded once. The chain combines TRBV30 with TRBJ2-5, with 8 nucleotides matching TRBD2. The V segment lost 0 bases and the J segment 3 bases; nucleotides outside the gene matches: 3. Germline values: CDR1 GTSNPN, CDR2 SVGIG (reference sequence). The CDR3 runs 14 residues. In DNA form, the CDR3 reads TGTGCCTGGAGTGTTGGAGCGGGAGAAGAGACCCAGTACTTC. The encoded protein is CAWSVGAGEETQYF.

This sequence joins TRBV5-1 and TRBJ2-3; the match to TRBD1 covers 8 bases. Per germline, CDR1 SGHRS and CDR2 YFSETQ. V lost 3 bases and J lost 2; bases outside the gene matches: 8. This CDR3 is 16 amino acids long. CDR3 DNA sequence: TGCGCCAGCAGCTCTGGGACAGGACTCGCCACAGATACGCAGTATTTT. Protein sequence: CASSSGTGLATDTQYF.